These 7 T cell receptor beta chains share one sample of origin, sequenced in a study of T cells after posttransplantation cyclophosphamide. Clones were read by immunoSEQ multiplex PCR, and TCRdb kept only the in-frame ones, dropping some. The sample lists about 19,000 clones; around four fifths were seen once. Sequencing was carried out using memory CD4+ T cells sorted from blood. Source of these receptors: a man aged 25-45 years in good health and a related stem cell transplant donor.

The CDR3 DNA sequence: TGCAGTGCTAGAGATCGGTTGGAGCAGTTCTTC. It is translated as CSARDRLEQFF. V and J are TRBV20-1 and TRBJ2-1; D remains ambiguous. The CDR3 is made up of 11 amino acids. CDR1 and CDR2 (germline): DFQATT, SNEGSKA (reference sequence). The V end lost 0 bases, the J end lost 10 bases, and 7 bases lay between the germline ends.

V usage is TRBV6-5 and J usage is TRBJ2-3, with 10 positions matching TRBD2. This CDR3 has 15 amino acids. Germline V gives CDR1 MNHEY, CDR2 SVGAGI. Trimming cost V 6 bases and J 1 base; bases outside gene matches: 4. The CDR3 protein is CASSSGLAGTDTQYF. Here the CDR3 DNA reads TGTGCCAGCAGCTCCGGACTAGCGGGCACAGATACGCAGTATTTT.

This clone was detected a few times. This sequence joins TRBV28 and TRBJ1-3; D unresolved. Trimming removed 2 bases from V and 0 bases from J, with 8 bases in between. The CDR3 totals 15 residues. Germline lookup yields CDR1 MDHEN and CDR2 SYDVKM. In nucleotides, the CDR3 is TGTGCCAGCAGTTTAACGGGGAGCTCTGGAAACACCATATATTTT. Translated: CASSLTGSSGNTIYF.

This clone was detected once. This chain uses TRBV7-2 with TRBJ2-5, with TRBD2 identical over 7 bases. Germline V CDR1 and CDR2: SGHTA, FQGNSA. The junction had 12 bases not matched to a gene; V was cut back by 5 bases and J by 3 bases. The CDR3 contains 16 residues. The CDR3 region has the DNA TGTGCCAGCAGCGAATCGTACCGGGGAGGGGAAGAGACCCAGTACTTC. Translated: CASSESYRGGEETQYF.

The V and J genes are TRBV7-2 and TRBJ2-7, with TRBD2 matching over 12 bases. V lost 1 base, J lost 4 bases, and 5 bases stayed unmatched. The length of the CDR3 is 16 residues. CDR1 is SGHTA, CDR2 FQGNSA, per germline. This CDR3 is CASSLEGTSGRYEQYF. The CDR3 coding sequence is TGTGCCAGCAGCTTAGAAGGGACTAGCGGGCGGTACGAGCAGTACTTC.

The chain links TRBV15 to TRBJ2-6; TRBD1 matches 9 bases. The CDR3 spans 19 residues. With 0 bases clipped from V and 3 bases from J, the junction kept 9 bases outside the gene matches. Germline V gives CDR1 LNHNV, CDR2 YYDKDF (reference sequence). The CDR3 reads CATSRDQRQGEGGANVLTF. The CDR3 coding sequence is TGTGCCACCAGCAGAGATCAGAGACAGGGGGAGGGTGGGGCCAACGTCCTGACTTTC. Together with reference TRBV15 and TRBJ2-6, the CDR3 gives the full variable domain: DAMVIQNPRYQVTQFGKPVTLSCSQTLNHNVMYWYQQKSSQAPKLLFHYYDKDFNNEADTPDNFQSRRPNTSFCFLDIRSPGLGDTAMYLCATSRDQRQGEGGANVLTFGAGSRLTVL.

The J gene is TRBJ2-1, the V gene TRBV7-9, with 7 bases fitting TRBD1. Germline trimming cut 5 bases from V and 0 bases from J; bases unmatched to any gene: 16. The germline gives CDR1 SEHNR, CDR2 FQNEAQ (reference sequence). This CDR3 region has 19 residues. The CDR3 sequence: CASSPSVRQTGRSYNEQFF. The DNA of the CDR3 is TGTGCCAGCAGCCCCTCCGTCCGTCAGACAGGGCGCTCCTACAATGAGCAGTTCTTC.